These T cell receptor beta chains were read from a single sample in a study of T cell repertoires in cytomegalovirus infection. TCRdb ran MiXCR on the reads and lists one entry per CDR3 protein. The table lists roughly 110,000 distinct CDR3 sequences, 10% of them singletons. No cognate antigen is known for these TCRs. Sequenced material: PBMCs, sequenced either directly or after in vitro stimulation (not recorded which). These receptors were collected from a human donor in good health (CMV status not recorded). Some clones in this sample may be carry-over from other donors' samples. Both conserved end residues are part of each CDR3. A D gene is named only where the DNA matches it firmly.

d_gene	v_gene	j_gene	CDR3aa
-	TRBV20-1	TRBJ2-3	CSASPPNGGTQYF
TRBD2	TRBV25-1	TRBJ2-3	CASSLLAGEADTQYF
-	TRBV29-1	TRBJ1-5	CSVTDSNQPQHF
-	TRBV4-3	TRBJ1-2	CASSQDPRDTTHGYTF
-	TRBV28	TRBJ1-5	CASSLPYRTNSNQPQHF
-	TRBV19	TRBJ2-3	CASSIWGRDTDTQYF
-	TRBV19	TRBJ1-6	CASSITGDNSPLHF
TRBD1	TRBV20-1	TRBJ2-5	CSLIGAGGTQETQYF
-	TRBV9	TRBJ2-5	CASSGLEETQYF
TRBD1	TRBV2	TRBJ1-2	CASSQGQVGVGYTF
TRBD2	TRBV7-9	TRBJ2-1	CASSSSGLAGRRQFF
-	TRBV7-2	TRBJ2-3	CASSSGQLTDTQYF
-	TRBV6-2/TRBV6-3	TRBJ2-7	CASSRTRLAYEQYF
-	TRBV7-2	TRBJ2-5	CASSLDSSRETQYF
-	TRBV7-8	TRBJ2-3	CASSLGPKTSSDTQYF
TRBD1	TRBV7-2	TRBJ1-1	CASSPRDRGIAEAFF
-	TRBV29-1	TRBJ1-1	CSASDRGLGAEAFF
TRBD2	TRBV28	TRBJ2-1	CASSVPGLAGDFPSGEQFF
-	TRBV6-2/TRBV6-3	TRBJ2-7	CASSFSGDEQYF
TRBD2	TRBV7-2	TRBJ2-2	CASSSPGGAPTGELFF
-	TRBV7-9	TRBJ2-7	CASSLGLADNYEQYF
TRBD2	TRBV28	TRBJ2-7	CASSPDLGTSGDIAYEQYF
-	TRBV18	TRBJ1-6	CASSLGPEGMNSPLHF
-	TRBV7-6	TRBJ2-1	CASAKGWGYNEQFF
TRBD1	TRBV7-8	TRBJ1-6	CASSLATGGFSPLHF
-	TRBV7-9	TRBJ1-4	CASSSSRATNEKLFF
TRBD2	TRBV7-2	TRBJ2-5	CASSLGASGKQETQYF
-	TRBV7-9	TRBJ1-1	CASGLNTEAFF
TRBD1	TRBV27	TRBJ1-4	CASRGTGTNEKLFF
TRBD2	TRBV19	TRBJ2-1	CASSGTSAYNEQFF
TRBD2	TRBV5-1	TRBJ2-5	CASSGGLAGETQYF
-	TRBV23-1	TRBJ2-7	CASSQSGLAEGNEQYF
TRBD1	TRBV7-7	TRBJ2-5	CASSLGGRQETQYF
-	TRBV19	TRBJ2-7	CASSMRLDYEQYF
TRBD1	TRBV5-8	TRBJ2-1	CASSKGQGAYNEQFF
TRBD2	TRBV10-3	TRBJ2-3	CAISESTLAGGGTTDTQYF
-	TRBV7-8	TRBJ1-1	CASSGGGGWGGTEAFF
TRBD1	TRBV7-2	TRBJ1-5	CASSLRTGTNQPQHF
-	TRBV12-3/TRBV12-4	TRBJ1-1	CASNGGDTEAFF
-	TRBV25-1	TRBJ1-1	CASRPQGLNTEAFF
TRBD2	TRBV7-9	TRBJ2-1	CASSVRGSGGANEQFF
TRBD1	TRBV7-2	TRBJ1-1	CASSLFQGDTEAFF
-	TRBV7-8	TRBJ2-3	CASSLGAAGPYF
-	TRBV7-2	TRBJ2-4	CASSLVGGLRGAIQYF
-	TRBV4-1	TRBJ1-2	CASSQVFPGPPYGYTF